This entry features one TCR beta chain sequence. What it recognizes is unknown. Sequence at one end of the junction differs from germline and may be a read error. Axillary draining lymph nodes of breast cancer patients supplied the node samples. CDR1 and CDR2 (germline): LNHNV, YYDKDF (reference sequence). The CDR3 spans 13 residues. Each CDR3 protein is one row after TCRdb ran MiXCR on the multiplex PCR reads. Found here are 150,000 to 200,000 distinct CDR3 sequences, 30% to 40% of them singletons; the top ten hold roughly 3.8%. This entry is derived from a study of breast tumors, draining lymph nodes, adjacent tissues. General study findings and limits: Tumor repertoires ranked between lymph nodes and nontumor tissue in diversity, with V and J gene preferences. Tumor T cell lymph node origin was a supported hypothesis, not proven. Data fit most tumor T cells coming from lymph node, expanding in tumor.

The specimen was axillary lymph node tissue. The rearrangement joins TRBV15 to TRBJ2-1; unclear D gene. This clonotype originated in a female donor with breast cancer. Some clones in this sample may be carry-over from other donors' samples. CDR3 residues: CATSRLVFDEEFF. CDR3 nucleotides: TGTGCCACCAGCAGACTAGTTTTCGATGAGGAGTTCTTC.